What follows is one TCR beta chain and its context. Its recognized antigen is unknown. No clone much larger than this one lies a single base away; base qualities are absent. This sample is drawn from a study of blood T cell repertoires in COVID-19 (dated by TCRdb to the early 2020s). In terms of the full investigation: Collaborator samples came from the United States, Italy and Spain and covered acute and convalescent phases of COVID-19. The prospective study material was composed of cDNA or gDNA derived from T cells, B-cell-depleted T cells, or PBMCs. Subjects who had been exposed to COVID-19, were actively infected with it, or had recovered from it provided the deeply sampled blood TCRbeta repertoires that made up the dataset. The repertoires were released in a freely available public database intended as a resource for research on the immune response to SARS-CoV-2. The samples were drawn from the first 160 participants of the ongoing ImmuneRACE study and from 1,254 subjects provided by 6 global collaborators. A de-identified subject ID, COVID-19 status, age in years and sex were almost always included in the sample metadata. Where HLA class I and class II types were available, the types were taken from metadata supplied by the sample provider, not from assay-based typing.

The CDR3 numbers 14 residues from cysteine through phenylalanine. Left in the record is the CDR3 DNA by itself, 42 bases read in frame from the first base. The junction shows trimming of 0 bases on V and 7 bases on J, and the gene matches do not reach 3 bases of it. The germline V gene sets CDR1 to SGDLS and CDR2 to YYNGEE. TCRbeta CDR3 regions were amplified from genomic DNA by means of the immunoSEQ Assay, a bias-controlled multiplex PCR. As for how the authors treated the data: The number of nucleated cells in each sample was estimated by amplification of reference gene primers within the assay. To quantify the absolute abundance of each unique TCRbeta CDR3 rearrangement, sequence reads were collapsed and filtered. For each sample, productive Simpson clonality was calculated as the square root of Simpson's diversity index over productive rearrangements. This is the immuneACCESS table as TCRdb keeps it, with only in-frame sequences that have V and J called. A part of the clones is gone; compared with another copy, unresolved V genes explain less than half, and the rest is unexplained. From that table come the V and J calls and clone size; the DNA was used to work out D and trimming. This sample lists approximately 300,000 clones; under 90% were detected once. The ten largest account for roughly a tenth of the sample.

Enrolling through a virtual design, the prospective study's participants ranged in age from roughly 18 to 90 years and lived across roughly 23 United States geographic areas. In the prospective study, cohorts were assigned on the basis of participant-reported clinical history obtained from a screening survey and a study questionnaire. Recovered participants in ImmuneRACE Cohort 3 were defined as having two consecutive negative NP/OP PCR tests, clearance from a healthcare professional, or resolution of symptoms. In the prospective study, mobile phlebotomists collected whole blood, serum and a nasopharyngeal or oropharyngeal swab from each participant. Over a 2-month period, participants in the prospective study had the option of providing additional blood draws and questionnaires. Blood samples from the prospective study were shipped frozen or at room temperature prior to DNA extraction. The research as a whole found: The quantity of clinical and demographic metadata differed by source and by participant and was supplied without curation.

Sequencing was performed on PBMCs or T cells enriched from blood (not recorded which). The origin of this receptor is a woman between 25 and 40 years old who had recovered from COVID-19. The V gene is TRBV9 and the J gene is TRBJ2-2; 7 middle bases align to TRBD1. The CDR3 here reads CASSVVAGGGELFF. The nucleotides are TGTGCCAGCAGCGTAGTAGCAGGGGGCGGGGAGCTGTTTTTT.